These T cell receptor beta chains were read from a single sample in a study of blood T cells in healthy people across ages. One entry per CDR3 protein, called by TCRdb with MiXCR from the 5' RACE reads. The data contain hundreds of thousands of distinct CDR3 sequences, 53% of them singletons. Source material: blood. The source of these receptors is a man older than 75 in good health. CDR3s include the opening cysteine and the closing phenylalanine or tryptophan. The order of the fields is D gene, J gene, clone size, V gene, CDR3 protein, CDR3 DNA. A D gene is named only where the DNA matches it firmly. Clone size, where shown, is once, few, many, or a class for clones that have expanded.

TRBD2 TRBJ2-3 . TRBV7-9 CASSLGRAGYTDTQYF TGTGCCAGCAGCTTAGGAAGAGCGGGGTACACAGATACGCAGTATTTT
. TRBJ2-5 . TRBV4-2 CAGSQDGREGETQYF TGTGCCGGCAGCCAAGATGGGAGAGAAGGGGAGACCCAGTACTTC
. TRBJ2-1 . TRBV6-2/TRBV6-3 CASSWQRGASYNEQFF TGTGCCAGCAGTTGGCAAAGAGGGGCTTCCTACAATGAGCAGTTCTTC
. TRBJ2-5 once TRBV10-3 CAISEPRGGWTQYF TGTGCCATCAGTGAACCCAGGGGGGGATGGACCCAGTACTTC
. TRBJ2-7 . TRBV5-6 CASSFSPDSYEQYF TGTGCCAGCAGCTTTTCCCCAGACTCCTACGAGCAGTACTTC
. TRBJ2-3 . TRBV5-1 CASSSDSAEVTDTQYF TGCGCCAGCAGCTCGGACAGCGCAGAGGTCACAGATACGCAGTATTTT
. TRBJ1-2 . TRBV21-1 CASSKELSSGSANYGYTF TGTGCCAGCAGTAAAGAGTTAAGTTCAGGCTCCGCTAACTATGGCTACACCTTC
TRBD2 TRBJ2-3 few TRBV12-3/TRBV12-4 CASSLDSGRDSSTDTQYF TGTGCCAGCAGTTTAGACAGCGGGAGGGATTCTAGCACAGATACGCAGTATTTT
. TRBJ2-6 . TRBV24-1 CATSDSSQGPSGANVLTF TGTGCCACCAGTGATTCATCCCAGGGCCCCTCTGGGGCCAACGTCCTGACTTTC
. TRBJ2-7 many TRBV5-1 CASTGSTYEQYF TGCGCCAGCACGGGAAGTACCTACGAGCAGTACTTC
. TRBJ2-7 . TRBV7-7 CASSLARDSEQYF TGTGCCAGCAGCTTAGCGCGGGATTCCGAGCAGTACTTC
. TRBJ1-4 . TRBV6-6 CASSSRGRANEKLFF TGTGCCAGCAGTTCACGGGGCAGAGCTAATGAAAAACTGTTTTTT
TRBD2 TRBJ2-5 . TRBV3-1 CASSQERSLDRAESGRAQYF TGTGCCAGCAGCCAAGAGAGAAGCCTGGACAGGGCAGAAAGCGGGAGGGCCCAGTACTTC
. TRBJ2-7 . TRBV27 CASRVGLYEQYF TGTGCCAGCAGGGTGGGCCTCTACGAGCAGTACTTC